This TCR beta chain was sequenced in a study of blood T cell repertoires in COVID-19. The wider study: Samples taken during acute and convalescent COVID-19 were collected in the United States, Italy and Spain.

Generated by immunoSEQ multiplex PCR, the TCRdb table keeps only in-frame clones and is missing some. This repertoire shows a few hundred thousand clones, 89% found once; its top ten account for 0.94%. There are 13 residues in the CDR3. Germline V CDR1 and CDR2: MDHEN, SYDVKM. Trimming removed 3 bases from V and 8 bases from J; junction bases left unmatched: 5. The rearrangement uses TRBV28 and TRBJ1-2; 8 bases map to TRBD1. The clonotype comes from a woman aged 40 to 49 who had recovered from COVID-19. Input material: peripheral blood. The CDR3, as DNA: TGTGCCAGCAGTTTTGGGCAGGGGGCAGGCTACACCTTC. It yields the protein CASSFGQGAGYTF.